The present T cell receptor (beta chain) was sequenced within a study of OX40 agonist ivuxolimab in advanced cancers. Study background: The study enrolled dose-escalation patients with hepatocellular carcinoma, melanoma, renal cell or head and neck cancer. Three patients, one with hepatocellular carcinoma and two with cutaneous melanoma, responded partially. General observations from the study: Clones of CD4+ and CD8+ blood T cells grew by week 6 at doses of 0.1 to 3.0 mg/kg.

The repertoire was sequenced with immunoSEQ multiplex PCR; TCRdb's copy has only in-frame clones and lacks some. The table shows 10,000 to 14,000 clones, with 80% to 85% occurring only once. Comment on this clone: Its antigen is unidentified.

Peripheral blood came from all dose cohorts at three timepoints. The sequenced sample was CD4+ or CD8+ T cells sorted from blood, obtained in a trial of the OX40 agonist ivuxolimab. This TCR was sampled from an adult with an advanced solid tumor such as melanoma, head and neck, liver or kidney cancer.

The CDR3 sequence is CASISQGSYNEQFF. The CDR3 coding sequence is TGTGCCAGCATTTCGCAGGGCTCCTACAATGAGCAGTTCTTC. The rearrangement links TRBV28 to TRBJ2-1; D possibly corresponds to TRBD1 (5 bases). The CDR3 covers 14 residues. Deletions cut 7 bases from V and 0 bases from J, with 10 bases between. Germline CDR1 and CDR2: MDHEN and SYDVKM.